This T cell receptor beta chain was documented in a study of graft-versus-host responses after intestinal transplantation. The overall study: Anti-thymocyte globulin was used for induction in all recipients, who then took tacrolimus and steroids for about three years.

This clone was recorded once. The antigen remains undetermined. Overall study results and limits: When patients had graft-donor T cell macrochimerism, their allografts held high graft-versus-host to host-versus-graft clonal ratios. Early post-transplant HvG declines tracked with peak circulating GvH clone levels.

Some clones are missing from TCRdb's copy, which holds only in-frame ones; the method was immunoSEQ multiplex PCR. The table has under 85,000 clones, about 92% seen once. Germline CDR1 is LNHDA and CDR2 is SQIVND (reference sequence). This CDR3 contains 13 residues. The J segment lost 6 bases and the V segment lost 3 bases, leaving 3 bases of the junction unmatched. The receptor's source is a human donor who received an intestinal transplant. The sample was unstimulated CD8+ T cells sorted from spleen or lymph node cells, taken before intestinal transplant. This chain connects TRBV19 to TRBJ2-7, with TRBD1 matching over 9 bases. In nucleotides, the CDR3 is TGTGCCAGTAGTATGGGACAGGGAGGCGAGCAGTACTTC. It codes for CASSMGQGGEQYF.